One and the same sample provided the 28 T cell receptor beta chains below, sequenced in a study of cytomegalovirus exposure and HLA in healthy donors. The PCR contained 60 Vbeta and 13 Jbeta primers. Sequencing was performed with immunoSEQ multiplex PCR; in TCRdb, only in-frame clones are kept and a portion is missing. Its clone listing holds 150,000 to 250,000 clones. The sample consisted of PBMCs. The receptors were sampled from a boy between 10 and 17 years old in good health and CMV-seronegative.

The chain recombines TRBV2 with TRBJ1-1; D remains ambiguous. V shed 4 bases and J shed 6 bases, with 15 bases lying between them. The CDR3 length is 14 residues. CDR1 is SNHLY, CDR2 FYNNEI, per germline. The CDR3 spells CASSASGGRAEAFF. The CDR3 DNA follows: TGTGCCAGCAGTGCGTCTGGAGGGAGGGCTGAAGCTTTCTTT. Full variable domain (outside the CDR3, taken from reference TRBV2 and TRBJ1-1): EPEVTQTPSHQVTQMGQEVILRCVPISNHLYFYWYRQILGQKVEFLVSFYNNEISEKSEIFDDQFSVERPDGSNFTLKIRSTKLEDSAMYFCASSASGGRAEAFFGQGTRLTVV.

The chain carries TRBV5-4 and TRBJ1-2, with D possibly matching TRBD1 (5 bases). Deletions cut 4 bases from V and 0 bases from J, with 13 bases between. The CDR3 length is 15 residues. Germline V gene data show CDR1 as SGHNT and CDR2 as YYREEE (reference sequence). CDR3 protein: CASSIRQRANYGYTF. DNA of the CDR3: TGTGCCAGCAGCATAAGACAGAGAGCTAACTATGGCTACACCTTC. The full variable domain, rest sourced from reference TRBV5-4 and TRBJ1-2, is ETGVTQSPTHLIKTRGQQVTLRCSSQSGHNTVSWYQQALGQGPQFIFQYYREEENGRGNFPPRFSGLQFPNYSSELNVNALELDDSALYLCASSIRQRANYGYTFGSGTRLTVV.

This chain links TRBV27 with TRBJ2-1; D not certain. The CDR3 is made up of 15 amino acids. Trimming took off 0 bases at V and 3 bases at J, with 9 bases between the two ends. Germline V lookup: CDR1 MNHEY, CDR2 SMNVEV (reference sequence). CDR3: CASSLSGSYYNEQFF. The CDR3, as DNA: TGTGCCAGCAGTTTATCGGGCAGCTACTACAATGAGCAGTTCTTC.

The V call is TRBV27, the J call TRBJ1-1; D is undetermined. V gave up 7 bases and J gave up 1 base, with 10 bases separating them. The CDR3 has 13 amino acids. Germline V gives CDR1 MNHEY, CDR2 SMNVEV (reference sequence). The CDR3 loop reads CASISGGNTEAFF. CDR3 nucleotides: TGTGCCAGCATATCGGGAGGGAACACTGAAGCTTTCTTT.

V is TRBV28 and J is TRBJ1-6, with D unclear. The CDR3 extends over 12 amino acids. Trimming left V 2 bases short and J 10 bases short, with 6 bases between. Germline CDR1 reads MDHEN; CDR2 reads SYDVKM. Here the CDR3 DNA reads TGTGCCAGCAGTTTACCTGGCTCACCCCTCCACTTT. It encodes CASSLPGSPLHF.

The gene calls are TRBV7-2 and TRBJ2-1; 9 positions agree with TRBD1. The CDR3 is 15 amino acids. V gave up 5 bases and J gave up 9 bases; unmatched junction bases: 11. Germline V gene sequence: CDR1 SGHTA, CDR2 FQGNSA. The CDR3 sequence: CASSILGTGTREQFF. The CDR3, as DNA: TGTGCCAGCAGCATACTAGGGACAGGGACTCGTGAGCAGTTCTTC.

The rearrangement joins TRBV7-6 to TRBJ2-5, with TRBD1 matching 9 bases. The CDR3 runs 14 residues. The V and J ends lost 5 bases and 3 bases, in that order; junction bases with no gene match: 4. Germline V gives CDR1 SGHVS, CDR2 FNYEAQ. CDR3 sequence (DNA): TGTGCCAGCAGCCGGACAGGGGTCGAAGAGACCCAGTACTTC. Protein: CASSRTGVEETQYF.

V gene TRBV10-3 combines with J gene TRBJ2-5, with 9 bases aligning to TRBD1. The J call may not be correct, given that the DNA end is closer to TRBJ2-7. Germline V gene lookup returns CDR1 ENHRY and CDR2 SYGVKD. The CDR3 contains 15 residues. CDR3 DNA: TGTGCCATCAGTGGATACAGGGGGCCTCCCTACGAGCAGTACTTC. Amino acid sequence: CAISGYRGPPYEQYF.

V usage is TRBV6-5 and J usage is TRBJ1-1; 7 bases agree with TRBD1. CDR3 length: 14 residues. Trimming cost V 7 bases and J 6 bases; bases outside gene matches: 11. From germline, CDR1 is MNHEY and CDR2 SVGAGI. CDR3 sequence: CASTPAGGGPEAFF. CDR3 in DNA: TGTGCCAGCACCCCCGCAGGGGGAGGACCTGAAGCTTTCTTT.

V and J are TRBV5-6 and TRBJ2-2; D possibly corresponds to TRBD2 (7 bases). The length of the CDR3 is 14 residues. V lost 5 bases and J 7 bases, leaving 15 bases between the germline ends. The germline CDR1 and CDR2 sequences are SGHDT and YYEEEE. The CDR3 is CASRGRGRVGELFF. The CDR3 coding sequence is TGTGCCAGCAGAGGGCGGGGGCGGGTCGGGGAGCTGTTTTTT.

The V call is TRBV18, the J call TRBJ2-7; D perhaps matches TRBD2 (5 bases). Trimming shortened V by 3 bases and J by 0 bases, and 12 bases separated the two germline ends. CDR3 length: 15 amino acids. The germline V gene has CDR1 KGHSH and CDR2 LQKENI. DNA for the CDR3: TGTGCCAGCTCACCTATCACAACTAGCTCCTACGAGCAGTACTTC. This encodes CASSPITTSSYEQYF.

The chain joins TRBV18 to TRBJ1-2; possible D gene TRBD1, 6 bases. V lost 2 bases, J lost 3 bases, and 10 bases lay in between. The CDR3 covers 14 residues. Germline CDR1 and CDR2: KGHSH and LQKENI. CDR3 in amino acids: CASSPSGGHYGYTF. CDR3 sequence (DNA): TGTGCCAGCTCACCAAGCGGGGGGCACTATGGCTACACCTTC.

The chain has TRBV7-8 and TRBJ2-7; 9 bases match TRBD1. Germline assignment: CDR1 SGHVS and CDR2 FQNEAQ. Unmatched junction bases numbered 5, after V lost 4 bases and J lost 4 bases. The CDR3 extends over 14 amino acids. The CDR3 sequence: CASSWDREGYEQYF. CDR3 DNA: TGTGCCAGCAGCTGGGACAGGGAGGGGTACGAGCAGTACTTC.

V usage is TRBV7-2 and J usage is TRBJ2-3; no clear D gene. Germline CDR1 SGHTA, CDR2 FQGNSA. Trimming stripped 4 bases from V and 1 base from J, with 12 bases between. The CDR3 length is 15 residues. In nucleotides, the CDR3 is TGTGCCAGCAGCTATCAGGTGGTAGGCACAGATACGCAGTATTTT. The encoded protein is CASSYQVVGTDTQYF.

The CDR3 sequence is CASSGGQYNSPLHF. CDR3 nucleotide sequence: TGTGCCAGCAGCGGGGGACAGTATAATTCACCCCTCCACTTT. The chain employs TRBV2 and TRBJ1-6; 7 positions agree with TRBD1. V was clipped by 6 bases and J by 4 bases; unmatched bases: 3. Germline CDR1 reads SNHLY; CDR2 reads FYNNEI. The CDR3 contains 14 residues.

The chain carries TRBV5-1 and TRBJ2-3; TRBD2 is a possible D gene (7 bases). The CDR3 length is 18 residues. Trimming stripped 3 bases from V and 2 bases from J, with 22 bases between. From germline, CDR1 is SGHRS and CDR2 YFSETQ. In nucleotides, the CDR3 is TGCGCCAGCAGCTCCGATAAGGGGGGGCCAAGATACACAGATACGCAGTATTTT. This codes for CASSSDKGGPRYTDTQYF.

The chain uses TRBV9 and TRBJ1-5; TRBD1 might be the D (6 bases). The length of the CDR3 is 14 residues. Trimming took 2 bases from V and 5 from J, leaving 11 bases between them. Germline CDR1 reads SGDLS; CDR2 reads YYNGEE. This CDR3 is CASSVGPGDQPQHF. Here the CDR3 DNA reads TGTGCCAGCAGCGTGGGTCCAGGGGATCAGCCCCAGCATTTT.

This chain uses TRBV2 with TRBJ2-1; D is possibly TRBD2 (6 bases). Trimming shortened V by 9 bases and J by 9 bases, and 12 bases separated the two germline ends. Germline lookup yields CDR1 SNHLY and CDR2 FYNNEI. CDR3 length: 11 amino acids. The CDR3 DNA reads as TGTGCCAGTTCAGGAGCGGGTGAGCAGTTCTTC. Its protein product is CASSGAGEQFF. The entire variable domain, with the rest obtained from reference TRBV2 and TRBJ2-1, is as follows: EPEVTQTPSHQVTQMGQEVILRCVPISNHLYFYWYRQILGQKVEFLVSFYNNEISEKSEIFDDQFSVERPDGSNFTLKIRSTKLEDSAMYFCASSGAGEQFFGPGTRLTVL.

The rearrangement uses TRBV6-6 and TRBJ2-7; 8 bases map to TRBD2. Trimming took 3 bases from V and 6 from J; bases not matched to a gene: 13. There are 16 residues in the CDR3. Germline CDR1 is MNHNY and CDR2 is SVGAGI (reference sequence). The CDR3 DNA is TGTGCCAGCAGTTATCCTTTTCGGGGGGGTCCAAGCGAGCAGTACTTC. Translation gives CASSYPFRGGPSEQYF.

This chain links TRBV6-5 with TRBJ1-2, with D possibly TRBD1 on 5 matching bases. The CDR3 is made up of 15 amino acids. With 2 bases removed from V and 6 bases from J, the gap between germline ends came to 16 bases. Germline V CDR1 and CDR2: MNHEY, SVGAGI. Here the CDR3 DNA reads TGTGCCAGCAGTTACACGGACGGGGGGTCCAATGGCTACACCTTC. This sequence encodes CASSYTDGGSNGYTF.

The V and J genes are TRBV15 and TRBJ1-2, with D possibly TRBD1 on 5 matching bases. Germline CDR1 is LNHNV and CDR2 is YYDKDF (reference sequence). Trimming pared 1 base from V and 2 bases from J, leaving 8 bases between. CDR3 length: 14 amino acids. CDR3 in amino acids: CATSRGTGNYGYTF. The CDR3 DNA reads as TGTGCCACCAGCAGAGGAACAGGAAACTATGGCTACACCTTC.

The chain joins TRBV6-1 to TRBJ2-7; no reliable D call. Germline CDR1 MNHNS, CDR2 SASEGT. This CDR3 is 11 amino acids long. V shed 5 bases and J shed 6 bases, with 8 bases lying between them. The CDR3 is CASSRGAEQYF. CDR3 DNA sequence: TGTGCCAGCAGTAGAGGTGCCGAGCAGTACTTC.

The chain links TRBV4-2 to TRBJ1-3; D is undetermined. The V gene's germline CDR1 is LGHNA and CDR2 YNFKEQ. V was shortened by 0 bases and J by 0 bases, with 9 bases between the two germline ends. The CDR3 runs to 16 residues. CDR3 region: CASSQDGSASGNTIYF. As DNA, the CDR3 is TGTGCCAGCAGCCAAGATGGGAGCGCCTCTGGAAACACCATATATTTT.

This chain joins TRBV7-3 and TRBJ2-2; possibly TRBD2 for D (6 bases). V shed 3 bases and J shed 1 base, with 9 bases lying between them. CDR1 is SGHTA and CDR2 is FQGTGA in the germline V gene. The length of the CDR3 is 15 residues. The CDR3 is CASSLGGWNTGELFF. In DNA, the CDR3 is TGTGCCAGCAGCTTGGGGGGTTGGAACACCGGGGAGCTGTTTTTT.

The V gene is TRBV5-4, the J gene TRBJ2-3, with D hard to call. Germline V gives CDR1 SGHNT, CDR2 YYREEE (reference sequence). The CDR3 is 12 residues long. Deletions cut 4 bases from V and 4 bases from J, with 7 bases between. CDR3 DNA sequence: TGTGCCAGCAGCCCAGCGTCAGATACGCAGTATTTT. It codes for CASSPASDTQYF.

This rearrangement joins TRBV7-2 to TRBJ1-3, with 7 bases fitting TRBD1. Trimming at V came to 5 bases and at J to 7 bases, leaving 8 bases not matched to a gene. The CDR3 is 14 amino acids. Germline V lookup: CDR1 SGHTA, CDR2 FQGNSA. The CDR3 region has the DNA TGTGCCAGCAGCCCCGTTCAGGGGGGTAACACCATATATTTT. It yields the protein CASSPVQGGNTIYF.

The rearrangement links TRBV28 to TRBJ2-5; 9 positions match TRBD1. Germline values: CDR1 MDHEN, CDR2 SYDVKM. The CDR3 consists of 16 residues. Germline trimming cut 3 bases from V and 5 bases from J; bases unmatched to any gene: 10. The CDR3 sequence is CASSFRYRGQWETQYF. CDR3 DNA sequence: TGTGCCAGCAGTTTTCGGTACAGGGGGCAGTGGGAGACCCAGTACTTC.

The chain is built from TRBV6-5 and TRBJ2-1; 7 nucleotides line up with TRBD1. The CDR3 totals 15 residues. V lost 4 bases to trimming and J lost 7 bases; unmatched junction nucleotides: 10. Per the germline V gene, CDR1 is MNHEY and CDR2 is SVGAGI. The CDR3 spells CASSSTGAPGNEQFF. As DNA, the CDR3 is TGTGCCAGCAGTTCAACAGGGGCTCCTGGGAATGAGCAGTTCTTC.